The clone carrying this TCR beta chain showed up just once. Its antigen is not known. The PCR was carried out with 60 Vbeta primers and 13 Jbeta primers. The method was immunoSEQ multiplex PCR; TCRdb's version includes in-frame clones alone and lacks a portion of them. Of around 120,000 clones in the sample, over 80% are singletons; the top ten hold roughly 1.2%. The data belong to a study of cytomegalovirus exposure and HLA in healthy donors. Study-level points and caveats: A prior analysis recorded that most TCR beta V segments were productive about 90% or about 30% of the time.

Deletions cut 1 base from V and 4 bases from J, with 7 bases between. Germline V gives CDR1 LGHNA, CDR2 YNFKEQ. This CDR3 is built from 14 residues. The V and J genes are TRBV4-2 and TRBJ2-2; D unresolved. The receptor was derived from a boy aged 5 to 17 in good health and CMV-seronegative. Source material: PBMCs. CDR3 protein: CASSQGGATGELFF. In nucleotides, the CDR3 is TGTGCCAGCAGCCAAGGCGGCGCCACCGGGGAGCTGTTTTTT.